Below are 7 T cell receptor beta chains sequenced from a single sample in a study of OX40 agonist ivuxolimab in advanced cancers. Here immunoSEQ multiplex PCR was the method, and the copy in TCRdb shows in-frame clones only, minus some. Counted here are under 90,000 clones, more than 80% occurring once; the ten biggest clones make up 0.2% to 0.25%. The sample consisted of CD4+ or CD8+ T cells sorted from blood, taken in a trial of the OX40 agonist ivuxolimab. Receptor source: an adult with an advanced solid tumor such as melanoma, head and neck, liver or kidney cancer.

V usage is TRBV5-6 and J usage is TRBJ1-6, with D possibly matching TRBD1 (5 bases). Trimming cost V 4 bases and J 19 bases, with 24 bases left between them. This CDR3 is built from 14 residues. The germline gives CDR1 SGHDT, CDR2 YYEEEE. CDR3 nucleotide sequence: TGTGCCAGCAGCCAAGTAGTGCAGGGACCCACTCTACACTTT. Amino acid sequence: CASSQVVQGPTLHF.

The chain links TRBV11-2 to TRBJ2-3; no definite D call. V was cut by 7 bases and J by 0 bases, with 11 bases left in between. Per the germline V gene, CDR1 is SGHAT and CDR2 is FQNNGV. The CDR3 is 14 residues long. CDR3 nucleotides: TGTGCCAGCACCTCGGCCGGAAGCACAGATACGCAGTATTTT. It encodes CASTSAGSTDTQYF.

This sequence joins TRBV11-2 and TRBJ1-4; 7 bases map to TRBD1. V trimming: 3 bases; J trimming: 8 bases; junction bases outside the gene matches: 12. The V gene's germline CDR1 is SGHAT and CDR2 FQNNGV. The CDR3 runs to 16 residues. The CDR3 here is CASSFWLDRSREKLFF. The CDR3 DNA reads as TGTGCCAGCAGCTTCTGGCTGGACAGGAGCAGGGAAAAACTGTTTTTT.

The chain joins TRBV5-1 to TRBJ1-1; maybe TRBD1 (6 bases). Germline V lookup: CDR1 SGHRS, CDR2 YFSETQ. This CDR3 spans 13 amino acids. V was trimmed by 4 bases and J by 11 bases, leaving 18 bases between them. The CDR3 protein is CASSDQGYARAFF. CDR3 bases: TGCGCCAGCAGCGATCAGGGGTACGCTAGGGCTTTCTTT.

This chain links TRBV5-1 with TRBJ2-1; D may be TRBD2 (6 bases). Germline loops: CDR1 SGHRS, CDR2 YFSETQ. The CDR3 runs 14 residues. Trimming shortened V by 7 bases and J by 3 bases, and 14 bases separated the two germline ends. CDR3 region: CASSSGEGYNEQFF. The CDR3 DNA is TGCGCCAGCTCTTCGGGAGAGGGCTACAATGAGCAGTTCTTC.

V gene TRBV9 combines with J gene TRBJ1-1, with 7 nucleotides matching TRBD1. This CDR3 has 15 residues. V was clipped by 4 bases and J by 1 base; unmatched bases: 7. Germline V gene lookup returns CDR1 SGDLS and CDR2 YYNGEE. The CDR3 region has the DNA TGTGCCAGCAGCCCCACCGGGACAGAGAACACTGAAGCTTTCTTT. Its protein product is CASSPTGTENTEAFF. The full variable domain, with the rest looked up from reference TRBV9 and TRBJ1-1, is DSGVTQTPKHLITATGQRVTLRCSPRSGDLSVYWYQQSLDQGLQFLIQYYNGEERAKGNILERFSAQQFPDLHSELNLSSLELGDSALYFCASSPTGTENTEAFFGQGTRLTVV.

CDR3 in amino acids: CASKRTGIYEQYF. CDR3 coding DNA: TGTGCCAGCAAGAGGACAGGGATTTACGAGCAGTACTTC. The J gene is TRBJ2-7, the V gene TRBV2; 8 bases match TRBD1. In germline, CDR1 is SNHLY, CDR2 FYNNEI. The CDR3 runs 13 residues. V shed 7 bases and J 4 bases; nucleotides not matched to a gene: 6.